What follows is one T cell receptor (beta chain) and its context. The table came from immunoSEQ multiplex PCR; TCRdb's copy has only in-frame clones and leaves some out. The table includes 550,000 to 800,000 clones, over 75% detected once. This sample was included in a study of shared T cell receptors in the human thymus. The CDR3 covers 16 residues. The sample also formed part of further work on human thymus T cells. That investigation notes: Those donating were healthy Finnish infants in corrective surgery for congenital heart defects. Thymic resections from corrective heart surgery supplied the tissue. Apparent bias marked the V and J gene usage of thymic and blood repertoires. What related research reported was that thymic repertoires overlapped highly among unrelated individuals.

This TCR was recovered from a girl under two years old with a congenital heart defect. This chain links TRBV21-1 with TRBJ2-5; the tabulated D call, TRBD2, remains unverified against the DNA. TRBV21-1 is a pseudogene segment. The sequencing input was thymocytes. CDR3 protein: CASSISPRGGQETQYF. In nucleotides, the CDR3 is TGTGCCAGCAGCATTTCCCCGCGGGGAGGGCAAGAGACCCAGTACTTC.